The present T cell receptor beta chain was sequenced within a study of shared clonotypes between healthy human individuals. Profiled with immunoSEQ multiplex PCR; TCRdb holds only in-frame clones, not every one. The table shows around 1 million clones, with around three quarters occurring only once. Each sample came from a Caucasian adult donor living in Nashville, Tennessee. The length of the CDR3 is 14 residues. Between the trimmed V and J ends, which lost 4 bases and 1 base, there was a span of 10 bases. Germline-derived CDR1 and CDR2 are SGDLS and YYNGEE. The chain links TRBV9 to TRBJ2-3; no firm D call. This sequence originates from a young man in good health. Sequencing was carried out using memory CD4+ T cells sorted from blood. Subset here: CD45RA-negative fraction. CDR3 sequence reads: CASSHPTRTDTQYF. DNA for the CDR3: TGTGCCAGCAGCCATCCGACCCGCACAGATACGCAGTATTTT.